The source of this T cell receptor beta chain is a study of blood T cell repertoires in COVID-19. Whole-study context: Acute and convalescent COVID-19 specimens originated in the United States, Italy and Spain. T cells, B-cell-depleted T cells, or PBMCs provided the cDNA or gDNA that served as material.

The data were produced by immunoSEQ multiplex PCR, yet TCRdb's version contains in-frame clones alone and is incomplete. The table includes about 56,000 clones, 88% detected once. The germline V gene encodes CDR1 SEHNR and CDR2 FQNEAQ (reference sequence). There are 13 residues in the CDR3. V dropped 5 bases and J dropped 14 bases, with 21 bases sitting between them. The chain joins TRBV7-9 to TRBJ1-2, with D tentatively TRBD1 (6 bases). Material for sequencing was peripheral blood. The sequence was collected from a man in his forties or fifties with active COVID-19. CDR3 sequence: CASSPLTYREGTF. CDR3 DNA: TGTGCCAGCAGCCCCCTCACTTACAGGGAGGGAACCTTC.